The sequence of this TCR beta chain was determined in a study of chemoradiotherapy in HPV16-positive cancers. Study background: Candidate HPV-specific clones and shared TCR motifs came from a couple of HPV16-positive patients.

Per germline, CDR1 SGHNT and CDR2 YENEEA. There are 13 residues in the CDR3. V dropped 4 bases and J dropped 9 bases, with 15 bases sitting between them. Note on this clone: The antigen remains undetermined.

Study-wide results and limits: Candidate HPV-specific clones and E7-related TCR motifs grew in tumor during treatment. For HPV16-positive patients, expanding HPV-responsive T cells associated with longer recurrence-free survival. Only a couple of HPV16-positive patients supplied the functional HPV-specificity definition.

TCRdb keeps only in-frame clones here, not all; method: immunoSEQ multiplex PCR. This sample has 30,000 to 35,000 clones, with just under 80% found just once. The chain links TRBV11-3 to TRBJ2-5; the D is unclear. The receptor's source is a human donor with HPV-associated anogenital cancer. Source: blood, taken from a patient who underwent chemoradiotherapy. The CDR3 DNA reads TGTGCCAGCAGCTACCCCGCCGACGGGCCCCAGTACTTC. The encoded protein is CASSYPADGPQYF.